The sample holds many counts of the clone carrying this TCR beta chain. Its antigen is not identified. The data were taken from a study of T cells in Graves' hyperthyroidism and ophthalmopathy. Study-level points and caveats: In simple terms, a model built on 13 V-J features told ophthalmopathy apart from stable hyperthyroidism.

Trimming removed 5 bases at V and 0 bases at J, with 14 bases between. The CDR3 length is 16 residues. Germline lookup yields CDR1 SGHTA and CDR2 FQGTGA. The CDR3 regions of TCR beta were amplified from RNA transcripts. The HTBI primer set was used in a first-round RT-PCR of the TCR CDR3. One entry per CDR3 protein, called by TCRdb with MiXCR from the multiplex PCR reads. The sample comprises about 720,000 distinct CDR3 sequences, 16% of which are singletons, and around 7.7% rests with the top ten. If no ophthalmopathy progression occurred within 18 months, Graves' hyperthyroidism was stable. Clinical symptoms, serum thyroxine and TRAb, thyroid ultrasound and orbital computed tomography were used for the diagnoses.

The sample taken for sequencing was blood. The V call is TRBV7-3, the J call TRBJ2-1; D gene ambiguous. The TCR sequence derives from a man younger than 35 with Graves' hyperthyroidism. The CDR3 region is CASSPDPPGSYNEQFF. The DNA for the CDR3 is TGTGCCAGCAGCCCTGACCCGCCAGGCTCCTACAATGAGCAGTTCTTC.